The source of this T cell receptor (beta chain) is a study of beta chain features in type 1 diabetes. On this clone itself: As yet, its antigen is unknown.

The CDR3 is 14 amino acids. Germline V gives CDR1 SGHRS, CDR2 YFSETQ. The V gene lost 3 bases and the J gene lost 5 bases, with 12 bases spanning the gap. Sorting of CD4+ naive, central memory, regulatory and stem cell-like memory cells was performed via CD45RO/CCR7/CD25/CD127/CD95/CD27. Purity of each sorted population was above 98%. Study-wide results and caveats: Shortening of TCRB CDR3s, moderate but significant, appeared in all four CD4+ subsets of Type 1 diabetes patients.

The authors reverse transcribed all of the isolated RNA, so sequencing captured expressed TCRB transcripts. The average read count of naive, central memory and regulatory T cell samples was around 3.8 million. Sequencing was performed with immunoSEQ multiplex PCR; in TCRdb, only in-frame clones are kept and a portion is missing. The sample lists a few hundred thousand clones, 9.6% occurring once. The clonotype originates from a man aged 30 to 45 with type 1 diabetes. V is TRBV5-1 and J is TRBJ2-4; TRBD1 or TRBD2 may be the D gene (7 bases each). The specimen was central memory CD4+ T cells from blood. The CDR3, as DNA: TGCGCCAGCAGCTCCCAGGGGGGGCAAAACATTCAGTACTTC. This sequence encodes CASSSQGGQNIQYF.